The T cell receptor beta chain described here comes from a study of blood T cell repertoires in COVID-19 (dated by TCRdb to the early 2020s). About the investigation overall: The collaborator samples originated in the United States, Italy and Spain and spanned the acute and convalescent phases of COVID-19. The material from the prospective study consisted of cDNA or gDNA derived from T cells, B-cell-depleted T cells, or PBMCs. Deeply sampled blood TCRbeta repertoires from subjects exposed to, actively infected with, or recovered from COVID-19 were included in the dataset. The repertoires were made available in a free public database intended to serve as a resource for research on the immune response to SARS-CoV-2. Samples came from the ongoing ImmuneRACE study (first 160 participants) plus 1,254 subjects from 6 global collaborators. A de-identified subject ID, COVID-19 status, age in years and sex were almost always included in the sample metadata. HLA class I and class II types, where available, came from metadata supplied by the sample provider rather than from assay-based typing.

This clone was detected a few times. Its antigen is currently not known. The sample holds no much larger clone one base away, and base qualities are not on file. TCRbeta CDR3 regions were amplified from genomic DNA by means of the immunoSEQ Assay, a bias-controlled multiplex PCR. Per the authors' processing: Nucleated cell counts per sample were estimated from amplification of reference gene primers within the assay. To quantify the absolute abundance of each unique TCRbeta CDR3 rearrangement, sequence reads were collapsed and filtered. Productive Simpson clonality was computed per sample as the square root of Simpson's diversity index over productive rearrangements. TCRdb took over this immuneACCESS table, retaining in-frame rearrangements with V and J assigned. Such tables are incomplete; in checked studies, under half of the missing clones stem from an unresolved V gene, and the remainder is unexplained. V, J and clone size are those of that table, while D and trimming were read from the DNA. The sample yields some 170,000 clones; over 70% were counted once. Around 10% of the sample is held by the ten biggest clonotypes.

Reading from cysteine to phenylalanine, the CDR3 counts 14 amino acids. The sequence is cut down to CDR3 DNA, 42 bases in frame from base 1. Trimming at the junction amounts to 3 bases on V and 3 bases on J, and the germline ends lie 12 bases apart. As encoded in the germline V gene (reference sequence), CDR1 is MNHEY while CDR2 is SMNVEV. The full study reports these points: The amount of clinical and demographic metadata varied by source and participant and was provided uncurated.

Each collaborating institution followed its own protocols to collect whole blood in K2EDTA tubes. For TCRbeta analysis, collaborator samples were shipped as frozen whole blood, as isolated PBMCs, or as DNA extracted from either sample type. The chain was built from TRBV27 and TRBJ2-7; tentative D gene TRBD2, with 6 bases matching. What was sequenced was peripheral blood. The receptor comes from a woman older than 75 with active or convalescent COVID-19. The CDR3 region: CASSLGGANYEQYF. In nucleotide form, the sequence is TGTGCCAGCAGTTTGGGCGGGGCGAACTACGAGCAGTACTTC.